This TCR beta chain appears in the sequencing data of a study of cytomegalovirus exposure and HLA in healthy donors. Across the study: An earlier analysis found 120 million or so unique TCR beta sequences from around 180 million T cells. Study-wide results and caveats: Later analysis identified around 15,000 TCR beta sequences associated with HLA alleles, using a false discovery rate threshold of 0.05. Researchers reported from a later analysis that most CMV-associated TCR beta chains appeared HLA-restricted.

Donors were nominally healthy when sampled, though unrecorded immune exposures were likely. Both 60 Vbeta primers and 13 Jbeta primers went into the PCR. TCRdb's copy holds only in-frame clones and misses some; the assay was immunoSEQ multiplex PCR. The repertoire holds about 160,000 clones, with around four fifths as singletons. The CDR3 totals 13 residues. The germline V gene has CDR1 MNHNY and CDR2 SVGAGI (reference sequence). V was cut by 8 bases and J by 2 bases, with 10 bases left in between. This clone was detected only once. Its antigen remains unknown. This TCR derives from a man aged 25 to 40 in good health and CMV-seronegative. Material for sequencing was PBMCs. The V and J genes are TRBV6-6 and TRBJ2-1; maybe TRBD1 (5 bases). The CDR3 DNA reads as TGTGCCAGCGTCCAGGGAACCTACAATGAGCAGTTCTTC. Protein: CASVQGTYNEQFF.